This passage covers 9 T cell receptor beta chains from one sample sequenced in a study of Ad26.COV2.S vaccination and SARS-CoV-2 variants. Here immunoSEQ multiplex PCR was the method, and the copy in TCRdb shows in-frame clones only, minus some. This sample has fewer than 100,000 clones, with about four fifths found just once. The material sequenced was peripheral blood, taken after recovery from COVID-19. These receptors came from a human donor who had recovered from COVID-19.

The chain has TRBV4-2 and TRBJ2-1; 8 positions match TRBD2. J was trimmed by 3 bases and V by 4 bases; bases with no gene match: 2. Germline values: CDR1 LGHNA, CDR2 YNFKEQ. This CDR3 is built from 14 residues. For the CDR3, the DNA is TGTGCCAGCAGCCGGACTAGCATCTACAATGAGCAGTTCTTC. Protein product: CASSRTSIYNEQFF.

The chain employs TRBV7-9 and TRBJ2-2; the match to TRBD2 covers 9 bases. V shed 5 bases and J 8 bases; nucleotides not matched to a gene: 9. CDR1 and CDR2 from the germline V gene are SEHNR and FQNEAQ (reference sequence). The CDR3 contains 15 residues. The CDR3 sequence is CASSRPGLALGELFF. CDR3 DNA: TGTGCCAGCAGCCGCCCGGGACTAGCATTGGGGGAGCTGTTTTTT.

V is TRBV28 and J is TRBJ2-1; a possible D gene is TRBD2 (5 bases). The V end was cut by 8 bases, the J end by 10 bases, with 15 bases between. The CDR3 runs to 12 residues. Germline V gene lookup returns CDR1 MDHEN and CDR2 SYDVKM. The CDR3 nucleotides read TGTGCCAGCCGCACCCCGCGCGGGGAGCAGTTCTTC. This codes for CASRTPRGEQFF.

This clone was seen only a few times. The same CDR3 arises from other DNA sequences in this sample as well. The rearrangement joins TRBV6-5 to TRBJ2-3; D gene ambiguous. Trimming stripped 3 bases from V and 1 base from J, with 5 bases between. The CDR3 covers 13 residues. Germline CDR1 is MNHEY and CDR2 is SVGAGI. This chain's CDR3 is CASSYGGTDTQYF. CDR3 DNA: TGTGCCAGCAGTTATGGGGGCACAGATACGCAGTATTTT.

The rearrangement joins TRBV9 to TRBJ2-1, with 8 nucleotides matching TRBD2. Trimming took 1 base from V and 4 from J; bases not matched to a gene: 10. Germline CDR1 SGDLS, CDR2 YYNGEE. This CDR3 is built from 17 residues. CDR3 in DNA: TGTGCCAGCAGCGTAAAGTACAGCGGGAGCTTATACAATGAGCAGTTCTTC. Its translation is CASSVKYSGSLYNEQFF. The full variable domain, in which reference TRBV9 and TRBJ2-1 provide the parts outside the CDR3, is DSGVTQTPKHLITATGQRVTLRCSPRSGDLSVYWYQQSLDQGLQFLIQYYNGEERAKGNILERFSAQQFPDLHSELNLSSLELGDSALYFCASSVKYSGSLYNEQFFGPGTRLTVL.

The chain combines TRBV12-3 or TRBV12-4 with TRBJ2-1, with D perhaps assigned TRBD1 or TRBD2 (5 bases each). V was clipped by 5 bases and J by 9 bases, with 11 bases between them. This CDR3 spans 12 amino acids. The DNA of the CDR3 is TGTGCCAGCAGTCCCCGGGACCTTGAGCAGTTCTTC. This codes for CASSPRDLEQFF.

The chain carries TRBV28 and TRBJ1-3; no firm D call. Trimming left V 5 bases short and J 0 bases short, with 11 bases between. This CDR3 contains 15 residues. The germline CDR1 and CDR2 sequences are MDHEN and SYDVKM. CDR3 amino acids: CASSETGSSGNTIYF. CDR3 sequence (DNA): TGTGCCAGCAGTGAGACGGGGAGCTCTGGAAACACCATATATTTT.

The DNA for the CDR3 is TGTGCCAGCAGTTTACGTGGACAGCGCGATCAGCCCCAGCATTTT. Its protein product is CASSLRGQRDQPQHF. V gene TRBV28 combines with J gene TRBJ1-5; D perhaps matches TRBD1 (6 bases). Trimming shortened V by 2 bases and J by 5 bases, and 13 bases separated the two germline ends. The germline gives CDR1 MDHEN, CDR2 SYDVKM. CDR3 length: 15 residues.

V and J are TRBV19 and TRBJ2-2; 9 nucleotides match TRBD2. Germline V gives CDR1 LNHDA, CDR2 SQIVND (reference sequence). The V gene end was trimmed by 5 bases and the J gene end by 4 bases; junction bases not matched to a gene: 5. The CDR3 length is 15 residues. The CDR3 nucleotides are TGTGCCAGTAGTCAGTGGCGGGAGGGCACCGGGGAGCTGTTTTTT. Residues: CASSQWREGTGELFF.